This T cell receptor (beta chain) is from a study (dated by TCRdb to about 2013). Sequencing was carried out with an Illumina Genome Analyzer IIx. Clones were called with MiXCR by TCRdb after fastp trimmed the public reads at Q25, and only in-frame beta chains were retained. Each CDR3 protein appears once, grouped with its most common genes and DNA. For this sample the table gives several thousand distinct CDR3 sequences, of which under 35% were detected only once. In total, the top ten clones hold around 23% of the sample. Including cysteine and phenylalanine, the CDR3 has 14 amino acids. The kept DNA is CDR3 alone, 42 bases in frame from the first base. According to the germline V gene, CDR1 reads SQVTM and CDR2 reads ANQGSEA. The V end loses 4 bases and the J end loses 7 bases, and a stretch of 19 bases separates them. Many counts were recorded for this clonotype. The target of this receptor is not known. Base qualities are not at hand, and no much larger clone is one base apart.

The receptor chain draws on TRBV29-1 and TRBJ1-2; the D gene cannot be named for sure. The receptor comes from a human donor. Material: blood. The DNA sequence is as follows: TGCAGCGTTGCGGCGGTACCGGCGAAGGTTGGCTACACCTTC. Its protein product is CSVAAVPAKVGYTF.